This entry lists 14 T cell receptor beta chains sequenced from one sample in a study of T cell responses to AZD1222 COVID-19 vaccine. Clones were read by immunoSEQ multiplex PCR, and TCRdb kept only the in-frame ones, dropping some. The data show roughly 200,000 clones, less than 95% seen once. Sequencing was performed on peripheral blood, taken 28 days after the second dose of the MenACWY control vaccine. These receptors were collected from an adult who received the MenACWY meningococcal vaccine as a control.

V gene TRBV7-8 combines with J gene TRBJ1-5; maybe TRBD1 (6 bases). The CDR3 extends over 14 amino acids. The V end lost 1 base, the J end lost 4 bases, and 8 bases lay between the germline ends. CDR1 and CDR2 (germline): SGHVS, FQNEAQ. CDR3 loop: CASSLVQGNQPQHF. CDR3 DNA sequence: TGTGCCAGCAGCTTAGTGCAGGGGAATCAGCCCCAGCATTTT.

This chain joins TRBV28 and TRBJ2-3; D is perhaps TRBD2 (5 bases). The germline gives CDR1 MDHEN, CDR2 SYDVKM. V was shortened by 3 bases and J by 0 bases, with 7 bases between the two germline ends. There are 14 residues in the CDR3. The CDR3 nucleotides are TGTGCCAGCAGTTTTGGCGGGAGCACAGATACGCAGTATTTT. Amino acid sequence: CASSFGGSTDTQYF.

The genes are TRBV5-5 and TRBJ2-2, with D maybe TRBD2 (6 bases). With 0 bases removed from V and 7 bases from J, the gap between germline ends came to 10 bases. The CDR3 covers 14 residues. Germline V lookup: CDR1 SGHKS, CDR2 YYEKEE (reference sequence). The CDR3, as DNA: TGTGCCAGCAGCTTGGGACTAGGTGGCGGGGAGCTGTTTTTT. It translates to CASSLGLGGGELFF.

The V and J genes are TRBV18 and TRBJ1-5, with unresolved D. The germline gives CDR1 KGHSH, CDR2 LQKENI. The CDR3 runs to 13 residues. V dropped 4 bases and J dropped 7 bases, with 11 bases sitting between them. DNA for the CDR3: TGTGCCAGCTCACTGGGATGGGAACAGCCCCAGCATTTT. It translates to CASSLGWEQPQHF. Together with reference TRBV18 and TRBJ1-5, the CDR3 gives the full variable domain: NAGVMQNPRHLVRRRGQEARLRCSPMKGHSHVYWYRQLPEEGLKFMVYLQKENIIDESGMPKERFSAEFPKEGPSILRIQQVVRGDSAAYFCASSLGWEQPQHFGDGTRLSIL.

This chain connects TRBV11-1 to TRBJ1-2; 8 nucleotides agree with TRBD1. J gave up 2 bases and V 5 bases, and 4 bases lay outside the gene matches. This CDR3 contains 14 residues. Germline assignment: CDR1 SGHAT and CDR2 FQDESV (reference sequence). DNA for the CDR3: TGTGCCAGCAGCCGGACAGGGTTGAACTATGGCTACACCTTC. Amino acids: CASSRTGLNYGYTF.

The J gene is TRBJ2-1, the V gene TRBV6-4, with D perhaps matching TRBD1 (5 bases). Looked up from germline, CDR1 is MRHNA and CDR2 is SNTAGT. There are 13 residues in the CDR3. V was trimmed by 2 bases and J by 5 bases, leaving 7 bases between them. The DNA of the CDR3 is TGTGCCAGCAGTGACACAGGTAACAATGAGCAGTTCTTC. This codes for CASSDTGNNEQFF.

On this clone: The same CDR3 can be traced to other DNA sequences in this sample. The chain recombines TRBV7-2 with TRBJ1-5; 8 bases are shared with TRBD1. CDR1 and CDR2 (germline): SGHTA, FQGNSA. Germline trimming cut 5 bases from V and 5 bases from J; bases unmatched to any gene: 5. The CDR3 has 14 residues. The CDR3 here is CASSPGQGDQPQHF. As DNA, the CDR3 is TGTGCCAGCAGCCCTGGACAGGGTGATCAGCCCCAGCATTTT.

The chain combines TRBV19 with TRBJ2-3; D remains ambiguous. V lost 1 base, J lost 4 bases, and 6 bases lay in between. CDR1 and CDR2 from the germline V gene are LNHDA and SQIVND (reference sequence). The CDR3 has 13 amino acids. The CDR3 protein is CASSIATPDTQYF. DNA of the CDR3: TGTGCCAGTAGTATAGCGACCCCAGATACGCAGTATTTT.

The J gene is TRBJ2-7, the V gene TRBV5-1; weak D call: TRBD2 (6 bases). The germline V gene encodes CDR1 SGHRS and CDR2 YFSETQ. The CDR3 has 14 amino acids. Trimming stripped 4 bases from V and 2 bases from J, with 13 bases between. CDR3: CASSAGPNTYEQYF. The CDR3, as DNA: TGCGCCAGCAGCGCGGGACCGAACACCTACGAGCAGTACTTC.

The V gene is TRBV9, the J gene TRBJ1-2, with 10 bases aligning to TRBD1. The V and J ends lost 3 bases and 8 bases, in that order; junction bases with no gene match: 7. CDR3 size: 14 residues. Germline assignment: CDR1 SGDLS and CDR2 YYNGEE. The CDR3 nucleotides are TGTGCCAGCAGCGCAACGGGACAGGGGAGAGGCTACACCTTC. Translating gives CASSATGQGRGYTF.

The V gene is TRBV6-5, the J gene TRBJ1-1; D remains unclear. Trimming left V 8 bases short and J 2 bases short, with 15 bases between. The CDR3 is 14 amino acids. The V gene's germline CDR1 is MNHEY and CDR2 SVGAGI. The CDR3 sequence: CASVQGIVNTEAFF. Written as DNA, the CDR3 is TGTGCCAGCGTTCAAGGGATAGTAAACACTGAAGCTTTCTTT.

V is TRBV11-3 and J is TRBJ1-1, with 9 positions matching TRBD1. V lost 0 bases to trimming and J lost 8 bases; unmatched junction nucleotides: 10. The CDR3 is 16 amino acids. CDR1 is SGHNT and CDR2 is YENEEA in the germline V gene. The CDR3 coding sequence is TGTGCCAGCAGCTTAGAATACCTTTACAGGGGGCTGGAAGCTTTCTTT. This encodes CASSLEYLYRGLEAFF.

This chain uses TRBV5-1 with TRBJ1-1; D gene unclear. Germline values: CDR1 SGHRS, CDR2 YFSETQ. The CDR3 is made up of 13 amino acids. V dropped 3 bases and J dropped 1 base, with 7 bases sitting between them. CDR3 residues: CASSYIQNTEAFF. The CDR3 DNA sequence: TGCGCCAGCAGCTATATACAGAACACTGAAGCTTTCTTT.

The sample holds a few counts of this clone. This rearrangement joins TRBV5-1 to TRBJ1-6, with D hard to call. Per the germline V gene, CDR1 is SGHRS and CDR2 is YFSETQ. CDR3 size: 15 residues. Trimming cost V 1 base and J 6 bases, with 11 bases left between them. CDR3 nucleotides: TGCGCCAGCAGCTTGTTGGACGGACTTAATTCACCCCTCCACTTT. The encoded protein is CASSLLDGLNSPLHF.